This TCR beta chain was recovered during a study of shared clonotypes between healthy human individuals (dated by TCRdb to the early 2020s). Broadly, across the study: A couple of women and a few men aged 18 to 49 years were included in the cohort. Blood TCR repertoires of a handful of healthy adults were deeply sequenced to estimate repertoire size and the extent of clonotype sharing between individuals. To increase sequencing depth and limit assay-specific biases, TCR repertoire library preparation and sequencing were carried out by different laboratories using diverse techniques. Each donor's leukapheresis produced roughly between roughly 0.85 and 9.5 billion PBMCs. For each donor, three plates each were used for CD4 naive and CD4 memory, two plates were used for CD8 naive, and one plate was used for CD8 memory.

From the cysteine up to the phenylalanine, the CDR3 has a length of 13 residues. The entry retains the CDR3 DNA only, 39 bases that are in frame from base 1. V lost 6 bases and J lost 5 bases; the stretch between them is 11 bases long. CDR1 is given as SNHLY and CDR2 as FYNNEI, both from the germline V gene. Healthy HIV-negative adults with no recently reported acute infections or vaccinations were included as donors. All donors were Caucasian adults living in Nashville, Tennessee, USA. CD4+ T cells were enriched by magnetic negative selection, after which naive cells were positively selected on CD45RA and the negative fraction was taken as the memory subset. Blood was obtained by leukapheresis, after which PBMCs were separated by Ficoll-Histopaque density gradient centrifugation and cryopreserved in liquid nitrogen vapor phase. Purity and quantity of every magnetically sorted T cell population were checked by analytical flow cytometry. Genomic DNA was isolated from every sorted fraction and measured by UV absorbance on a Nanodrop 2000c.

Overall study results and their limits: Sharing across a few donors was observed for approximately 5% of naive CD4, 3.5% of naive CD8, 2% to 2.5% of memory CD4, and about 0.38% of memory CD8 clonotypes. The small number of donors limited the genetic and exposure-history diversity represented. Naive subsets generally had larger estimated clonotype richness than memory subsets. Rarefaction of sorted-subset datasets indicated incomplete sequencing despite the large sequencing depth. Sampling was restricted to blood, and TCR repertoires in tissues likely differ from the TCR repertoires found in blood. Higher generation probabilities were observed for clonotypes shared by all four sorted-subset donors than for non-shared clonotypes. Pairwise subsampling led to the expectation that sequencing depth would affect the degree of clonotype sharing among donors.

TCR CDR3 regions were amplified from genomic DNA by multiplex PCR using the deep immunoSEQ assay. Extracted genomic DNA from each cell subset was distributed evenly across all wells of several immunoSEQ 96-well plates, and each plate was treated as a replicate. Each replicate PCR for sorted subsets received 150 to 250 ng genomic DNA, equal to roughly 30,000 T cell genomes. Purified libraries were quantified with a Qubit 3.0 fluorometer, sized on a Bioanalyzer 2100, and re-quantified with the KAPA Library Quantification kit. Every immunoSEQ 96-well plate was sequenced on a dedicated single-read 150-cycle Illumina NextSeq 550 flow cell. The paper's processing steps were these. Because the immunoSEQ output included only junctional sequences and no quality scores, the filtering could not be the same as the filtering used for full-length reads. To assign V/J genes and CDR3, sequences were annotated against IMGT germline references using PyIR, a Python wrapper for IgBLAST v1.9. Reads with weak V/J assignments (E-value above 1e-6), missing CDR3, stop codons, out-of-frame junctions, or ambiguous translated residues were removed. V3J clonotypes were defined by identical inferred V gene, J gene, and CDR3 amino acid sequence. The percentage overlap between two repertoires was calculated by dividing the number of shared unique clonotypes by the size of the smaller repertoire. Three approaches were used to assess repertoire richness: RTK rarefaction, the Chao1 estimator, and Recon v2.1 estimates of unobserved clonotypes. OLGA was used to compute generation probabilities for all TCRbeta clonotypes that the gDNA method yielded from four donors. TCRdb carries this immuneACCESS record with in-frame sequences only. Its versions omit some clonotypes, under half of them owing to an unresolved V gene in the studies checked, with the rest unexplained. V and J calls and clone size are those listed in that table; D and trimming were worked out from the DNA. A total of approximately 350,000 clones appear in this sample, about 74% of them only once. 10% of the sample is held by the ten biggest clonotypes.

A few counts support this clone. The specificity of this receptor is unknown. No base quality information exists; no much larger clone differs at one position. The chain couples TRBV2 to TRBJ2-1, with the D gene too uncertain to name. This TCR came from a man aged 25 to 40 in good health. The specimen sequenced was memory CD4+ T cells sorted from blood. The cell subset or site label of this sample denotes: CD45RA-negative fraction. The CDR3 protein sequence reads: CASRGQADNEQFF. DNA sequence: TGTGCCAGCAGGGGCCAGGCGGACAATGAGCAGTTCTTC.